Listed below are T cell receptor beta chains from one sample, sequenced in a study of blood T cell repertoires in COVID-19. Produced via immunoSEQ multiplex PCR; TCRdb's table is partial and in-frame only. The table lists hundreds of thousands of clones, around nine tenths of them singletons. The sequencing sample was made of peripheral blood. The receptors stem from a woman between 55 and 75 years old who had recovered from COVID-19. Each CDR3 is given with its conserved first and last residue. A D gene is named only where the DNA matches it firmly. A clone size is listed for some rows: how often the clone was seen (once, few, many), or a class if it is expanded.

abundance	v_gene	j_gene	d_gene	CDR3nt	CDR3aa
NA	TRBV7-9	TRBJ1-1	NA	TGTGCCAGCAGCCCAGGCGGGGGAGGGTACACTGAAGCTTTCTTT	CASSPGGGGYTEAFF
few	TRBV19	TRBJ2-1	TRBD1	TGTGCCAGTAGCTGGGACAGGGGGGCGCGTGAGCAGTTCTTC	CASSWDRGAREQFF
NA	TRBV7-9	TRBJ2-7	NA	TGTGCCAGCAGCTTGAGCGGGCGGGTCCTCTACGAGCAGTACTTC	CASSLSGRVLYEQYF
few	TRBV5-1	TRBJ2-1	TRBD1	TGCGCCAGCGCGACCGGGACAGGGCCCAATGAGCAGTTCTTC	CASATGTGPNEQFF
NA	TRBV11-3	TRBJ1-6	NA	TGTGCCAGCAGCTCGTCAAGAGATTCACCCCTCCACTTT	CASSSSRDSPLHF
NA	TRBV2	TRBJ2-1	NA	TGTGCCAGCTTGAAAGAGGTAGGGGGCAATGAGCAGTTCTTC	CASLKEVGGNEQFF
NA	TRBV21-1	TRBJ1-1	NA	TGTGCCAGCAGCAAACCACAGGGGACTGAAGCTTTCTTT	CASSKPQGTEAFF
NA	TRBV5-6	TRBJ2-7	TRBD2	TGTGCCAGCAAAGCGGGGGGGATCTACGAGCAGTACTTC	CASKAGGIYEQYF
NA	TRBV11-2	TRBJ2-1	NA	TGTGCCAGCAGCTTAGCGGGAGCCTCCGAGCAGTTCTTC	CASSLAGASEQFF
NA	TRBV7-3	TRBJ2-2	NA	TGTGCCAGCAGCTTAGAGACAGAGAACACCGGGGAGCTGTTTTTT	CASSLETENTGELFF
few	TRBV7-3	TRBJ2-3	TRBD1	TGTGCCAGCAGCCCCGGACAGGGGACAGATACGCAGTATTTT	CASSPGQGTDTQYF
NA	TRBV19	TRBJ1-5	TRBD1	TGTGCCAGCTCGAACAGGGGGAGGAATCAGCCCCAGCATTTT	CASSNRGRNQPQHF
once	TRBV7-3	TRBJ2-5	TRBD1	TGTGCCAGCAGCTTATTCGGACAGGGAACGGAGACCCAGTACTTC	CASSLFGQGTETQYF
NA	TRBV5-1	TRBJ1-1	NA	TGCGCCAGCAGCTCTACCCCGACAGGAGACACTGAAGCTTTCTTT	CASSSTPTGDTEAFF
NA	TRBV6-5	TRBJ1-1	TRBD1	TGTGCCAGCAGGGCAGGGGGTGGTGGAACAGCTTTCTTT	CASRAGGGGTAFF
NA	TRBV11-2	TRBJ1-1	NA	TGTGCCAGCAACCCGCATCGGGGAGAAGCTTTCTTT	CASNPHRGEAFF
NA	TRBV5-4	TRBJ2-7	NA	TGTGCCAGCAGCTTTACAGAGGGCGAGCAGTACTTC	CASSFTEGEQYF
NA	TRBV10-3	TRBJ2-7	TRBD1	TGTGCCACGACAGGGGCCGACGAGCAGTACTTC	CATTGADEQYF
NA	TRBV28	TRBJ1-5	NA	TGTGCCAGCAGTTTGTGGAGGGATCAGCCCCAGCATTTT	CASSLWRDQPQHF
NA	TRBV5-6	TRBJ2-3	TRBD2	TGTGCCAGCAGCTTAGAAGGACTAGCGACAGATACGCAGTATTTT	CASSLEGLATDTQYF
NA	TRBV7-3	TRBJ1-1	TRBD1	TGTGCCAGCAGCGCCCGAGGACAGGGGATAAACACTGAAGCTTTCTTT	CASSARGQGINTEAFF
NA	TRBV5-1	TRBJ2-5	TRBD2	TGCGCCAGCTGGGCGGGGGGTGCTCAAGAGACCCAGTACTTC	CASWAGGAQETQYF
NA	TRBV5-5	TRBJ2-3	TRBD1	TGTGCCAGCAGCTTGGGGCAGGGGGACACAGATACGCAGTATTTT	CASSLGQGDTDTQYF
NA	TRBV7-2	TRBJ2-5	TRBD2	TGTGCCAGCAGCTTAGCTGTTCGCGGGGGGGGAGAGACCCAGTACTTC	CASSLAVRGGGETQYF
few	TRBV10-1	TRBJ2-7	NA	TGCGCCAGCAGCGAATCCCCCAGGGAGGAGGCGTGCTACGAGCAGTACTTC	CASSESPREEACYEQYF
once	TRBV7-6	TRBJ2-2	NA	TGTGCTACTCAGCCAGGGAACACCGGGGAGCTGTTTTTT	CATQPGNTGELFF
once	TRBV29-1	TRBJ1-1	NA	TGCAGCGTTGAAAAGGGACAGAACACTGAAGCTTTCTTT	CSVEKGQNTEAFF
NA	TRBV18	TRBJ2-7	NA	TGTGCCAGCTCACCCCTGGGTAGGGGCCGCAGCAACGAGCAGTACTTC	CASSPLGRGRSNEQYF
NA	TRBV4-1	TRBJ2-7	NA	TGCGCCAGCAGCCAAGGGTGGGGGACTGCAACCTCCTACGAGCAGTACTTC	CASSQGWGTATSYEQYF
NA	TRBV11-2	TRBJ2-3	TRBD2	TGTGCCAGCAGCGTCCTTCGCGGGGGATTGGTAGATACGCAGTATTTT	CASSVLRGGLVDTQYF